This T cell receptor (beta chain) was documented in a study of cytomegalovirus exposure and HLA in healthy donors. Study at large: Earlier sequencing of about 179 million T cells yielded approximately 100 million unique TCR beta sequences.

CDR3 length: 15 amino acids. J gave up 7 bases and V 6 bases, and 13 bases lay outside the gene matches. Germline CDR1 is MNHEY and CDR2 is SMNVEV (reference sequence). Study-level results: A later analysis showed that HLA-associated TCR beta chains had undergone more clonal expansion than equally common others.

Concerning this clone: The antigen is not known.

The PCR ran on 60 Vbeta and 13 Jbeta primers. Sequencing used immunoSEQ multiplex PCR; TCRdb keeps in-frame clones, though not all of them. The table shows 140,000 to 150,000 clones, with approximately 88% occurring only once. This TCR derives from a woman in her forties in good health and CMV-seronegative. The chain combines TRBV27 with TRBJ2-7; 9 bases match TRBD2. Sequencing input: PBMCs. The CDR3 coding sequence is TGTGCCAGCAGCCCCTGGACTAGCGCAAGTTTGGAGCAGTACTTC. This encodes CASSPWTSASLEQYF.